Below are 7 T cell receptor beta chains sequenced from a single sample in a study of human T cells and chemical hapten exposure. TCRdb independently ran MiXCR on the RACE reads; one entry per CDR3 protein. The sample includes roughly 250,000 distinct CDR3 sequences, around 9.3% of them seen just once. Specified time point: pre-sensitization, week 0. The treatment here: therapeutic diphenylcyclopropenone sensitization with weekly scalp DPC. Material: whole blood, obtained in connection with sensitization to the hapten diphenylcyclopropenone (DPC). These TCRs come from a woman in her forties with alopecia areata. Some clones in this sample may be carry-over from other donors' samples.

The V call is TRBV5-6, the J call TRBJ1-2; 7 positions match TRBD1. This CDR3 has 16 residues. Germline CDR1 is SGHDT and CDR2 is YYEEEE. Germline trimming cut 6 bases from V and 3 bases from J; bases unmatched to any gene: 14. CDR3 coding DNA: TGTGCCAGCATCTTCTTGGGGAACAGGGGAGACTATGGCTACACCTTC. Amino acid sequence: CASIFLGNRGDYGYTF.

This clonotype turned up a few times. The rearrangement links TRBV5-1 to TRBJ1-1; 9 bases align to TRBD1. The CDR3 consists of 15 residues. The germline CDR1 and CDR2 sequences are SGHRS and YFSETQ. J was trimmed by 4 bases and V by 2 bases; bases with no gene match: 6. CDR3 sequence: CASSLTGGKVTEAFF. CDR3 coding DNA: TGCGCCAGCAGCTTAACAGGGGGCAAGGTCACTGAAGCTTTCTTT. Together with reference TRBV5-1 and TRBJ1-1, the CDR3 gives the full variable domain: KAGVTQTPRYLIKTRGQQVTLSCSPISGHRSVSWYQQTPGQGLQFLFEYFSETQRNKGNFPGRFSGRQFSNSRSEMNVSTLELGDSALYLCASSLTGGKVTEAFFGQGTRLTVV.

This clonotype was counted between two and nine times. The chain carries TRBV5-6 and TRBJ2-5; TRBD1 matches at 7 bases. Per germline, CDR1 SGHDT and CDR2 YYEEEE. V was pared by 3 bases and J by 2 bases, with 10 bases of the junction left unmatched. This CDR3 has 16 residues. CDR3 sequence (DNA): TGTGCCAGCAGCTCCCCGACAGGGTCGGGGCAAGAGACCCAGTACTTC. Its translation is CASSSPTGSGQETQYF.

The V and J genes are TRBV12-3 or TRBV12-4 and TRBJ2-2; no firm D call. The CDR3 extends over 14 amino acids. Trimming cost V 6 bases and J 5 bases, with 13 bases left between them. Here the CDR3 DNA reads TGTGCCAGCAGGGTCGGTTCTACTACCGGGGAGCTGTTTTTT. This sequence encodes CASRVGSTTGELFF.

J is TRBJ1-1 and V is TRBV11-2; tentatively, D is TRBD1 (5 bases). Germline CDR1 is SGHAT and CDR2 is FQNNGV. Between the trimmed V and J ends, which lost 1 base and 5 bases, there was a span of 17 bases. The CDR3 extends over 16 amino acids. CDR3 DNA: TGTGCCAGCAGCTTAGGCCAGGGACTGATTAAGACTGAAGCTTTCTTT. Protein sequence: CASSLGQGLIKTEAFF.

This clonotype was counted between two and nine times. V usage is TRBV6-5 and J usage is TRBJ2-1; 8 nucleotides line up with TRBD1. The germline V gene has CDR1 MNHEY and CDR2 SVGAGI. The CDR3 runs to 17 residues. Germline trimming cut 8 bases from V and 5 bases from J; bases unmatched to any gene: 17. CDR3 region: CASHQLGAGGADNEQFF. CDR3 sequence (DNA): TGTGCCAGCCACCAGTTAGGTGCAGGGGGCGCCGACAATGAGCAGTTCTTC.

The chain employs TRBV7-2 and TRBJ2-4; D unresolved. V was trimmed by 4 bases and J by 0 bases, leaving 7 bases between them. The CDR3 covers 14 residues. Germline V lookup: CDR1 SGHTA, CDR2 FQGNSA. Written as DNA, the CDR3 is TGTGCCAGCAGCTCGGACCTAGCCAAAAACATTCAGTACTTC. It translates to CASSSDLAKNIQYF. The full variable domain, completed using reference TRBV7-2 and TRBJ2-4, is GAGVSQSPSNKVTEKGKDVELRCDPISGHTALYWYRQSLGQGLEFLIYFQGNSAPDKSGLPSDRFSAERTGGSVSTLTIQRTQQEDSAVYLCASSSDLAKNIQYFGAGTRLSVL.